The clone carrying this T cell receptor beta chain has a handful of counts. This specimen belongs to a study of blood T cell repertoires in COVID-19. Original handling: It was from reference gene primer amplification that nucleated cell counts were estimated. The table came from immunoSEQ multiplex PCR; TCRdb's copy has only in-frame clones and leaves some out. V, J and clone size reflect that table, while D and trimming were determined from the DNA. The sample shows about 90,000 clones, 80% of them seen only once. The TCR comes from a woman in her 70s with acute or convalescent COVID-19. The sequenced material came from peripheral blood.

CDR3 residues: CASSQDRGMNTEAFF. As DNA, the CDR3 is TGCGCCAGCAGCCAAGATCGGGGGATGAACACTGAAGCTTTCTTT. The V call is TRBV4-3, the J call TRBJ1-1; possibly TRBD1 for D (5 bases). The ends were cut back, 0 bases at V and 0 bases at J, with 8 bases in the middle. Per germline, CDR1 LGHNA and CDR2 YSLEER. CDR3 length: 15 residues.